This T cell receptor (beta chain) stems from a study of identical twins. Details on this clonotype: Its antigen is still unknown.

From the 5' RACE reads, TCRdb called clonotypes with MiXCR, one entry per CDR3 protein. The sample lists hundreds of thousands of distinct CDR3 sequences, more than 9% seen once, with around 1.5% in the top ten. Study findings and constraints: Zero-insertion analyses might be partly confounded by invariant T cells like MAIT and iNKT. Abundant beta clonotypes from cord blood had fewer insertions, unlike memory repertoires, which showed none.

The V gene's germline CDR1 is SGHTA and CDR2 FQGTGA. V dropped 9 bases and J dropped 0 bases, with 15 bases sitting between them. CDR3 size: 16 residues. The same data also contributed to another study, on yellow fever vaccine responses in identical twins. In that study: As reported, the vaccine T cell response of twins seemed partly convergent and partly personalized.

The chain links TRBV7-3 to TRBJ2-6; D may be TRBD1 (5 bases). Sequencing was performed on PBMCs. This TCR derives from a woman aged 18 to 35 in good health. This CDR3 is CARPRTGASGANVLTF. CDR3 in DNA: TGTGCCAGACCTAGAACAGGAGCCTCTGGGGCCAACGTCCTGACTTTC. The full variable domain, rest sourced from reference TRBV7-3 and TRBJ2-6, is GAGVSQTPSNKVTEKGKYVELRCDPISGHTALYWYRQSLGQGPEFLIYFQGTGAADDSGLPNDRFFAVRPEGSVSTLKIQRTERGDSAVYLCARPRTGASGANVLTFGAGSRLTVL.